The 23 T cell receptor beta chains reported below all come from one sample, sequenced in a study of cytomegalovirus exposure and HLA in healthy donors. Amplification used 60 Vbeta primers and 13 Jbeta primers. Using immunoSEQ multiplex PCR, the repertoire was profiled, and TCRdb retains in-frame clones only, with some absent. In the table there are 99,000 or so clones, 60% to 85% of which are singletons. The sample consisted of PBMCs. These receptors were obtained from a man in his sixties in good health and CMV-seropositive.

This clone was observed many times. The chain recombines TRBV6-5 with TRBJ1-4, with D perhaps TRBD1 (5 bases). Germline lookup yields CDR1 MNHEY and CDR2 SVGAGI. The CDR3 has 16 residues. V lost 3 bases to trimming and J lost 10 bases, with 21 bases between them. The CDR3 DNA sequence: TGTGCCAGCAGTTATTCACGCGGGGGGAGTTTCGGAAAACTGTTTTTT. Translated, it gives CASSYSRGGSFGKLFF.

J is TRBJ2-1 and V is TRBV9, with TRBD2 matching 7 bases. The germline gives CDR1 SGDLS, CDR2 YYNGEE. The trim removed 4 bases at V and 6 bases at J, leaving 13 bases unmatched. The CDR3 totals 16 residues. DNA of the CDR3: TGTGCCAGCAGCCCACAAGAAGCGGGGTACCTCAATGAGCAGTTCTTC. This codes for CASSPQEAGYLNEQFF.

The chain combines TRBV30 with TRBJ1-2, with no clear D. The CDR3 length is 11 residues. The germline V gene has CDR1 GTSNPN and CDR2 SVGIG (reference sequence). V was trimmed by 4 bases and J by 1 base, leaving 4 bases between them. The CDR3 nucleotides read TGTGCCTGGATCCATAACTATGGCTACACCTTC. Its translation: CAWIHNYGYTF.

The chain joins TRBV2 to TRBJ2-3; possible D gene TRBD1, 5 bases. This CDR3 is built from 12 residues. CDR1 SNHLY and CDR2 FYNNEI come from the germline V gene. V was shortened by 6 bases and J by 2 bases, with 6 bases between the two germline ends. The CDR3 coding sequence is TGTGCCAGCAGGGACAACACAGATACGCAGTATTTT. Translating it yields CASRDNTDTQYF.

This clone has a single count. The chain combines TRBV27 with TRBJ2-7; TRBD1 aligns across 12 bases. Trimming took 5 bases from V and 4 from J; bases not matched to a gene: 6. The CDR3 totals 15 residues. Germline V gene lookup returns CDR1 MNHEY and CDR2 SMNVEV (reference sequence). The CDR3 region is CASSRGTGGRYEQYF. CDR3 DNA sequence: TGTGCCAGCAGTCGGGGGACAGGGGGCAGGTACGAGCAGTACTTC.

This sequence joins TRBV19 and TRBJ1-5; D not resolved. The germline V and J ends were trimmed by 3 bases and 11 bases, with 11 bases remaining between them. Germline CDR1 LNHDA, CDR2 SQIVND (reference sequence). The CDR3 is made up of 12 amino acids. CDR3 nucleotides: TGTGCCAGTAGTATCCACACCGCGGCCCAGCATTTT. This codes for CASSIHTAAQHF.

The sample holds a few counts of this clone. V and J are TRBV6-5 and TRBJ1-3; tentative D call: TRBD1 (6 bases). With 8 bases removed from V and 4 bases from J, the gap between germline ends came to 12 bases. The CDR3 sequence is 13 residues long. Germline lookup yields CDR1 MNHEY and CDR2 SVGAGI. CDR3 in amino acids: CASGDNGGNTIYF. In DNA form, the CDR3 reads TGTGCCAGCGGGGACAATGGGGGAAACACCATATATTTT.

The V call is TRBV28, the J call TRBJ2-7; D is perhaps TRBD1 (6 bases). With 0 bases removed from V and 6 bases from J, the gap between germline ends came to 9 bases. Germline CDR1 is MDHEN and CDR2 is SYDVKM. CDR3 size: 13 residues. CDR3 in amino acids: CASSLWGAVEQYF. The CDR3 DNA reads TGTGCCAGCAGTTTATGGGGGGCGGTCGAGCAGTACTTC.

The genes are TRBV30 and TRBJ1-5; D uncertain. Trimming shortened V by 1 base and J by 2 bases, and 6 bases separated the two germline ends. The CDR3 totals 13 residues. Germline V gene sequence: CDR1 GTSNPN, CDR2 SVGIG (reference sequence). The DNA of the CDR3 is TGTGCCTGGAGTGATATCGGCAATCAGCCCCAGCATTTT. This sequence encodes CAWSDIGNQPQHF.

The V call is TRBV4-2, the J call TRBJ2-2; D ambiguous. Trimming removed 0 bases at V and 3 bases at J, with 5 bases between. The germline V gene has CDR1 LGHNA and CDR2 YNFKEQ. The CDR3 has 14 amino acids. The CDR3 DNA reads TGTGCCAGCAGCCAAGAACCGGACACCGGGGAGCTGTTTTTT. Amino acid sequence: CASSQEPDTGELFF.

This clone was found once. The chain uses TRBV27 and TRBJ1-1; TRBD1 aligns across 8 bases. V was pared by 5 bases and J by 9 bases, with 2 bases of the junction left unmatched. The CDR3 runs to 11 residues. The germline gives CDR1 MNHEY, CDR2 SMNVEV (reference sequence). Here the CDR3 DNA reads TGTGCCAGCAGTCGACAGGGGCAAGCTTTCTTT. Residues: CASSRQGQAFF.

V usage is TRBV15 and J usage is TRBJ2-1; 8 bases map to TRBD1. Germline assignment: CDR1 LNHNV and CDR2 YYDKDF (reference sequence). The ends lost 4 bases at V and 5 bases at J; junction bases unmatched: 10. The CDR3 has 16 residues. This chain's CDR3 is CATSTGQGMVHNEQFF. DNA of the CDR3: TGTGCCACCAGCACTGGACAGGGTATGGTCCACAATGAGCAGTTCTTC. The full variable domain, in which reference TRBV15 and TRBJ2-1 provide the parts outside the CDR3, is DAMVIQNPRYQVTQFGKPVTLSCSQTLNHNVMYWYQQKSSQAPKLLFHYYDKDFNNEADTPDNFQSRRPNTSFCFLDIRSPGLGDTAMYLCATSTGQGMVHNEQFFGPGTRLTVL.

This clone was observed a single time. This chain uses TRBV18 with TRBJ2-5; 13 bases align to TRBD2. Trimming cost V 4 bases and J 1 base; bases outside gene matches: 6. The CDR3 runs to 17 residues. Germline loops: CDR1 KGHSH, CDR2 LQKENI. The CDR3 reads CASSLNRLAGGQETQYF. In DNA form, the CDR3 reads TGTGCCAGCTCACTAAACCGACTAGCGGGGGGCCAAGAGACCCAGTACTTC.

J is TRBJ1-2 and V is TRBV28, with D hard to call. The CDR3 sequence is 12 residues long. The V gene lost 4 bases and the J gene lost 8 bases, with 11 bases spanning the gap. Germline V CDR1 and CDR2: MDHEN, SYDVKM. CDR3 DNA sequence: TGTGCCAGCAGTTCCTTAGGAGACGGCTACACCTTC. This sequence encodes CASSSLGDGYTF.

The J gene is TRBJ2-3, the V gene TRBV7-3; TRBD2 matches at 8 bases. V lost 5 bases to trimming and J lost 6 bases; unmatched junction nucleotides: 10. Germline CDR1 reads SGHTA; CDR2 reads FQGTGA. The CDR3 spans 15 residues. The CDR3: CASSPSSRGGDTQYF. The CDR3 DNA sequence: TGTGCCAGCAGCCCCTCCAGCCGGGGGGGGGATACGCAGTATTTT.

This clone was seen a few times. The V and J genes are TRBV5-1 and TRBJ1-1, with TRBD1 matching over 8 bases. The V segment lost 5 bases and the J segment 7 bases; nucleotides outside the gene matches: 7. Per the germline V gene, CDR1 is SGHRS and CDR2 is YFSETQ. The CDR3 covers 13 residues. The CDR3 loop reads CASSSDRGHEAFF. Written as DNA, the CDR3 is TGCGCCAGCAGTTCCGACAGGGGTCATGAAGCTTTCTTT.

The J gene is TRBJ1-2, the V gene TRBV19; D gene unclear. This CDR3 has 16 amino acids. Germline CDR1 reads LNHDA; CDR2 reads SQIVND (reference sequence). Trimming cost V 3 bases and J 0 bases, with 14 bases left between them. The CDR3 DNA follows: TGTGCCAGTAGTATTAAGGCAGGAGGCCCTAACTATGGCTACACCTTC. Its protein product is CASSIKAGGPNYGYTF.

The chain employs TRBV25-1 and TRBJ2-7, with 10 bases fitting TRBD1. CDR3 length: 12 residues. V lost 10 bases to trimming and J lost 5 bases; unmatched junction nucleotides: 5. Per the germline V gene, CDR1 is MGHDK and CDR2 is SYGVNS. The CDR3 coding sequence is TGTGCCACCGGGACAGGGGTCAACGAGCAGTACTTC. This sequence encodes CATGTGVNEQYF.

This chain joins TRBV27 and TRBJ1-6; weak D call: TRBD1 (5 bases). Germline-derived CDR1 and CDR2 are MNHEY and SMNVEV (reference sequence). V lost 5 bases and J 4 bases, leaving 12 bases between the germline ends. The CDR3 is 15 amino acids. The CDR3 protein is CASSIDSFYNSPLHF. The DNA for the CDR3 is TGTGCCAGCAGTATCGACAGCTTTTATAATTCACCCCTCCACTTT.

This clone is a singleton in its sample. CDR3 DNA sequence: TGTGCCAGCAGCGGAGGACAGGGGAAAGAGACCCAGTACTTC. Translated: CASSGGQGKETQYF. The chain joins TRBV9 to TRBJ2-5, with 9 bases matching TRBD1. Germline assignment: CDR1 SGDLS and CDR2 YYNGEE. There are 14 residues in the CDR3. Losses at the gene ends were 3 bases for V and 3 bases for J; bases not matched to a gene: 3.

The chain uses TRBV19 and TRBJ2-7; D may be TRBD1 (6 bases). Germline CDR1 and CDR2: LNHDA and SQIVND (reference sequence). The V and J ends lost 6 bases and 6 bases respectively, with 15 bases between them. This CDR3 contains 13 residues. CDR3 in DNA: TGTGCCAGTAGGCGGACAGACTTTGGCGAGCAGTACTTC. This codes for CASRRTDFGEQYF. Looking up the rest from reference TRBV19 and TRBJ2-7 gives the full variable domain: DGGITQSPKYLFRKEGQNVTLSCEQNLNHDAMYWYRQDPGQGLRLIYYSQIVNDFQKGDIAEGYSVSREKKESFPLTVTSAQKNPTAFYLCASRRTDFGEQYFGPGTRLTVT.

The chain uses TRBV28 and TRBJ2-7; D is ambiguous. V lost 1 base to trimming and J lost 6 bases, with 16 bases between them. This CDR3 is 15 amino acids long. Germline V gives CDR1 MDHEN, CDR2 SYDVKM. The chain's CDR3 is CASSLYPTGQVEQYF. CDR3 nucleotides: TGTGCCAGCAGTTTATACCCCACTGGGCAGGTCGAGCAGTACTTC.

A single count supports this clone. The J gene is TRBJ1-6, the V gene TRBV9, with 7 positions matching TRBD1. This CDR3 contains 14 residues. V was pared by 3 bases and J by 7 bases, with 4 bases of the junction left unmatched. Germline loops: CDR1 SGDLS, CDR2 YYNGEE. CDR3 coding DNA: TGTGCCAGCAGCGATGGACAGGCGAATTCACCCCTCCACTTT. Amino acids: CASSDGQANSPLHF.